These 28 T cell receptor beta chains came from one sample sequenced in a study of cytomegalovirus exposure and HLA in healthy donors. PCR employed 60 Vbeta and 13 Jbeta primers. Clones were read by immunoSEQ multiplex PCR, and TCRdb kept only the in-frame ones, dropping some. The repertoire shows around 210,000 clones; the top ten hold roughly 0.89%. Material: PBMCs. The source of these receptors is a woman aged 30 to 39 in good health and CMV-seropositive.

The chain uses TRBV2 and TRBJ1-1, with 7 positions matching TRBD1. V lost 4 bases to trimming and J lost 9 bases; unmatched junction nucleotides: 8. Looked up from germline, CDR1 is SNHLY and CDR2 is FYNNEI. The CDR3 is 13 residues long. CDR3 bases: TGTGCCAGCAGTGCACCAAGGGACAGTAAAGCTTTCTTT. This translates into CASSAPRDSKAFF.

The V and J genes are TRBV7-2 and TRBJ1-1, with 7 bases identical to TRBD1. CDR1 is SGHTA and CDR2 is FQGNSA in the germline V gene. This CDR3 comprises 15 residues. J was trimmed by 8 bases and V by 5 bases; bases with no gene match: 14. The CDR3 DNA sequence: TGTGCCAGCAGCAGTCGGACAGGTCGCCCCCCCGAAGCTTTCTTT. Protein: CASSSRTGRPPEAFF.

The chain uses TRBV2 and TRBJ1-4; 9 bases are shared with TRBD1. This CDR3 contains 16 residues. CDR1 SNHLY and CDR2 FYNNEI come from the germline V gene. The trim removed 8 bases at V and 7 bases at J, leaving 14 bases unmatched. The CDR3 loop is CASGTMGTGWGEKLFF. The DNA of the CDR3 is TGTGCCAGCGGAACCATGGGGACAGGGTGGGGTGAAAAACTGTTTTTT.

The genes are TRBV15 and TRBJ2-3; the match to TRBD2 covers 9 bases. Germline CDR1 LNHNV, CDR2 YYDKDF (reference sequence). The CDR3 is 18 amino acids. The ends lost 0 bases at V and 3 bases at J; junction bases unmatched: 10. In DNA, the CDR3 is TGTGCCACCAGCAGAGATGGCTCCAGCGGGAGGTGGACAGATACGCAGTATTTT. Its protein product is CATSRDGSSGRWTDTQYF.

V is TRBV5-1 and J is TRBJ2-7, with D possibly matching TRBD1 (5 bases). Trimming shortened V by 4 bases and J by 4 bases, and 9 bases separated the two germline ends. The CDR3 spans 12 residues. Germline V gene lookup returns CDR1 SGHRS and CDR2 YFSETQ. DNA for the CDR3: TGCGCCAGCAGCGTTGACAGTTACGAGCAGTACTTC. This codes for CASSVDSYEQYF.

The rearrangement joins TRBV19 to TRBJ2-3, with D maybe TRBD2 (6 bases). The CDR3 is 14 amino acids. V was clipped by 2 bases and J by 5 bases, with 11 bases between them. Germline V lookup: CDR1 LNHDA, CDR2 SQIVND (reference sequence). The CDR3 DNA follows: TGTGCCAGTAGTATAATGGGGGGAATAGATACGCAGTATTTT. Its translation: CASSIMGGIDTQYF.

The V and J genes are TRBV6-1 and TRBJ2-7; D not certain. Looked up from germline, CDR1 is MNHNS and CDR2 is SASEGT. The CDR3 length is 13 residues. V lost 2 bases and J lost 2, with 7 bases in between. The CDR3 region is CASSENSPYEQYF. The CDR3 coding sequence is TGTGCCAGCAGTGAAAACTCCCCCTACGAGCAGTACTTC.

The V call is TRBV5-4, the J call TRBJ1-3; D unclear. V lost 2 bases, J lost 0 bases, and 6 bases lay in between. Germline lookup yields CDR1 SGHNT and CDR2 YYREEE (reference sequence). The CDR3 is 14 residues long. The CDR3, as DNA: TGTGCCAGCAGCTTAGGGAGCTCTGGAAACACCATATATTTT. It yields the protein CASSLGSSGNTIYF. Based on the CDR3 plus reference TRBV5-4 and TRBJ1-3, the full variable domain is ETGVTQSPTHLIKTRGQQVTLRCSSQSGHNTVSWYQQALGQGPQFIFQYYREEENGRGNFPPRFSGLQFPNYSSELNVNALELDDSALYLCASSLGSSGNTIYFGEGSWLTVV.

The chain has TRBV6-6 and TRBJ2-2; 10 nucleotides line up with TRBD1. The CDR3 sequence is 15 residues long. The germline V gene has CDR1 MNHNY and CDR2 SVGAGI (reference sequence). After removal of 7 bases from V and 2 bases from J, the junction contained 4 bases not matched to a gene. The CDR3 sequence: CASKRDRGNTGELFF. CDR3 nucleotides: TGTGCCAGCAAGAGGGACAGGGGCAACACCGGGGAGCTGTTTTTT.

J is TRBJ2-3 and V is TRBV29-1; 8 bases are shared with TRBD2. CDR1 is SQVTM, CDR2 ANQGSEA, per germline. The CDR3 spans 16 residues. Trimming at V came to 7 bases and at J to 3 bases, leaving 15 bases not matched to a gene. CDR3 coding DNA: TGCAGCGGGGTGATCTCAGCGGGGGACAAAACAGATACGCAGTATTTT. Protein: CSGVISAGDKTDTQYF.

V gene TRBV28 combines with J gene TRBJ2-3; the D is unclear. The germline V gene has CDR1 MDHEN and CDR2 SYDVKM. The CDR3 is made up of 14 amino acids. Trimming removed 6 bases at V and 2 bases at J, with 12 bases between. The CDR3 sequence is CASSLPGLTDTQYF. The DNA for the CDR3 is TGTGCCAGCAGCCTACCGGGTCTCACAGATACGCAGTATTTT. Full variable domain (missing parts from reference TRBV28 and TRBJ2-3): DVKVTQSSRYLVKRTGEKVFLECVQDMDHENMFWYRQDPGLGLRLIYFSYDVKMKEKGDIPEGYSVSREKKERFSLILESASTNQTSMYLCASSLPGLTDTQYFGPGTRLTVL.

The chain couples TRBV11-2 to TRBJ2-1, with 11 bases fitting TRBD2. There are 18 residues in the CDR3. Looked up from germline, CDR1 is SGHAT and CDR2 is FQNNGV. The CDR3 region is CASLGLAGGPSSYNEQFF. The CDR3 nucleotides read TGTGCTTCCCTGGGGCTAGCGGGGGGCCCAAGCTCCTACAATGAGCAGTTCTTC.

The CDR3 here is CATSQGMNTEAFF. In DNA form, the CDR3 reads TGTGCCACCTCTCAGGGCATGAACACTGAAGCTTTCTTT. The V and J genes are TRBV2 and TRBJ1-1, with D tentatively TRBD1 (5 bases). The CDR3 spans 13 residues. Trimming stripped 10 bases from V and 0 bases from J, with 12 bases between. Germline-derived CDR1 and CDR2 are SNHLY and FYNNEI.

The chain links TRBV10-1 to TRBJ2-1; 7 bases align to TRBD2. There are 15 residues in the CDR3. CDR1 and CDR2 from the germline V gene are WNHNN and SYGVQD (reference sequence). V was pared by 2 bases and J by 4 bases, with 5 bases of the junction left unmatched. CDR3 in amino acids: CASSEGRRGYNEQFF. The CDR3 DNA sequence: TGCGCCAGCAGTGAGGGGCGGCGGGGGTACAATGAGCAGTTCTTC.

V usage is TRBV30 and J usage is TRBJ1-5; 9 nucleotides align to TRBD1. The V gene's germline CDR1 is GTSNPN and CDR2 SVGIG (reference sequence). V was clipped by 1 base and J by 3 bases; unmatched bases: 1. The CDR3 has 14 residues. CDR3 amino acids: CAWSGQGDNQPQHF. Here the CDR3 DNA reads TGTGCCTGGAGTGGACAGGGGGACAATCAGCCCCAGCATTTT.

The V call is TRBV7-9, the J call TRBJ2-2; 8 nucleotides match TRBD2. Looked up from germline, CDR1 is SEHNR and CDR2 is FQNEAQ (reference sequence). The CDR3 consists of 15 residues. Trimming removed 8 bases from V and 6 bases from J; junction bases left unmatched: 11. The CDR3 DNA reads as TGTGCCAGCCCTCCGGGACTAGTCGTTTCCGGGGAGCTGTTTTTT. This sequence encodes CASPPGLVVSGELFF.

The chain carries TRBV4-3 and TRBJ2-3; 9 positions match TRBD2. The CDR3 is 18 residues long. Trimming removed 0 bases from V and 6 bases from J; junction bases left unmatched: 13. Germline lookup yields CDR1 LGHNA and CDR2 YSLEER. The DNA of the CDR3 is TGCGCCAGCAGCCAAGACGCCTTAGCGGGGGCGCGGTCGGATACGCAGTATTTT. Amino acid sequence: CASSQDALAGARSDTQYF.

The chain joins TRBV6-5 to TRBJ1-1, with 7 bases matching TRBD1. The CDR3 sequence is 13 residues long. Germline CDR1 reads MNHEY; CDR2 reads SVGAGI. J gave up 6 bases and V 8 bases, and 9 bases lay outside the gene matches. CDR3: CASQQGTSAEAFF. CDR3 nucleotides: TGTGCCAGCCAACAGGGGACTAGTGCTGAAGCTTTCTTT.

V is TRBV7-9 and J is TRBJ1-2, with D uncertain. The CDR3 spans 13 residues. CDR1 SEHNR and CDR2 FQNEAQ come from the germline V gene (reference sequence). The germline V and J ends were trimmed by 2 bases and 6 bases, with 10 bases remaining between them. The CDR3 loop reads CASSLPGIDGYTF. For the CDR3, the DNA is TGTGCCAGCAGCTTACCGGGAATCGATGGCTACACCTTC.

The chain recombines TRBV6-5 with TRBJ2-1; a possible D gene is TRBD2 (5 bases). From germline, CDR1 is MNHEY and CDR2 SVGAGI. The V gene lost 10 bases and the J gene lost 0 bases, with 16 bases spanning the gap. There are 15 residues in the CDR3. The CDR3 reads CATTPRRSSYNEQFF. The CDR3 coding sequence is TGTGCCACCACCCCGCGGAGGAGCTCCTACAATGAGCAGTTCTTC.

The V gene is TRBV27, the J gene TRBJ1-3, with TRBD1 matching 7 bases. The CDR3 spans 15 residues. Unmatched junction bases numbered 4, after V lost 2 bases and J lost 3 bases. From germline, CDR1 is MNHEY and CDR2 SMNVEV (reference sequence). The CDR3 region is CASSLVGGYGNTIYF. CDR3 nucleotide sequence: TGTGCCAGCAGTTTAGTAGGGGGCTATGGAAACACCATATATTTT.

The chain employs TRBV7-2 and TRBJ2-1; TRBD2 is a possible D gene (5 bases). The CDR3 runs 15 residues. CDR1 is SGHTA, CDR2 FQGNSA, per germline. Between the trimmed V and J ends, which lost 3 bases and 7 bases, there was a span of 16 bases. This chain's CDR3 is CASSFRHGGENEQFF. The CDR3 DNA is TGTGCCAGCAGCTTTAGACACGGAGGTGAAAATGAGCAGTTCTTC.

This chain uses TRBV30 with TRBJ2-3; D perhaps matches TRBD1 (6 bases). Germline V gene data show CDR1 as GTSNPN and CDR2 as SVGIG (reference sequence). The CDR3 sequence is 13 residues long. V was trimmed by 8 bases and J by 4 bases, leaving 16 bases between them. The CDR3 DNA sequence: TGTGCCCTACCCACAGGGTGGCCAGATACGCAGTATTTT. This encodes CALPTGWPDTQYF.

V is TRBV19 and J is TRBJ1-2, with 7 nucleotides matching TRBD1. V lost 3 bases to trimming and J lost 4 bases; unmatched junction nucleotides: 5. The CDR3 extends over 14 amino acids. The V gene's germline CDR1 is LNHDA and CDR2 SQIVND (reference sequence). For the CDR3, the DNA is TGTGCCAGTAGTATTCACAGGGGTGGCTATGGCTACACCTTC. Translating it yields CASSIHRGGYGYTF. Using reference TRBV19 and TRBJ1-2 for the parts outside the CDR3, the full variable domain is DGGITQSPKYLFRKEGQNVTLSCEQNLNHDAMYWYRQDPGQGLRLIYYSQIVNDFQKGDIAEGYSVSREKKESFPLTVTSAQKNPTAFYLCASSIHRGGYGYTFGSGTRLTVV.

Of note for this clone: Compared with germline, one end of the junction differs, possibly owing to a read error. The chain couples TRBV7-8 to TRBJ2-7; D is unresolved. The CDR3 length is 12 residues. Germline CDR1 reads SGHVS; CDR2 reads FQNEAQ. For the CDR3, the DNA is TGTGCCAGCGTGTCCAAAACCTACGAGCGGTACTTC. The encoded protein is CASVSKTYERYF. Combining the CDR3 with reference TRBV7-8 and TRBJ2-7 gives the whole variable domain GAGVSQSPRYKVAKRGQDVALRCDPISGHVSLFWYQQALGQGPEFLTYFQNEAQLDKSGLPSDRFFAERPEGSVSTLKIQRTQQEDSAVYLCASVSKTYERYFGPGTRLTVT.

The J gene is TRBJ2-5, the V gene TRBV5-1; 15 bases agree with TRBD2. The end of the DNA aligns better with TRBJ2-7, so the J call may be wrong. Germline CDR1 SGHRS, CDR2 YFSETQ. The CDR3 has 16 amino acids. The CDR3: CASSSGTSGRSYEQYF. CDR3 coding DNA: TGCGCCAGCAGCTCCGGGACTAGCGGGAGGTCCTACGAGCAGTACTTC.

The V gene is TRBV6-9, the J gene TRBJ1-1, with 7 bases matching TRBD1. The CDR3 is 16 amino acids. The V gene end was trimmed by 0 bases and the J gene end by 0 bases; junction bases not matched to a gene: 4. Germline V lookup: CDR1 MNHGY, CDR2 SVAAGI. Written as DNA, the CDR3 is TGTGCCAGCAGTTATTCGCGGGACAGTATGAACACTGAAGCTTTCTTT. It codes for CASSYSRDSMNTEAFF.

The chain joins TRBV4-1 to TRBJ1-2; tentative D call: TRBD1 (5 bases). The germline V and J ends were trimmed by 4 bases and 4 bases, with 13 bases remaining between them. The germline V gene has CDR1 MGHRA and CDR2 YSYEKL. This CDR3 has 14 residues. CDR3 nucleotides: TGCGCCAGCAGCCTTGATCAGGGAAGCTATGGCTACACCTTC. This translates into CASSLDQGSYGYTF.